The rows below give T cell receptor beta chains drawn from one sample of a study of beta chain features in type 1 diabetes. Only in-frame clones appear in the TCRdb table, and some are missing; sequencing was by immunoSEQ multiplex PCR. Of some 500,000 clones in the sample, 10% to 12% were seen once. Sequencing used naive CD4+ T cells from blood. These receptors all stem from a woman between 18 and 29 years old in good health. CDR3s include the opening cysteine and the closing phenylalanine or tryptophan. Each record gives: J gene, clone size, V gene, CDR3 protein. Not all rows give a size; the values are once, few, many and, for expanded clones, a class.

TRBJ2-7 few TRBV7-9 CASSLEERFREQYF
TRBJ1-3 - TRBV7-8 CASSPAILNTIYF
TRBJ2-2 - TRBV18 CASSPSPSGTGELFF
TRBJ2-1 few TRBV29-1 CSVDERGFVNEQFF
TRBJ2-3 - TRBV7-3 CASSSNRAADTQYF
TRBJ2-3 few TRBV6-5 CASRRGLSSDTQYF
TRBJ2-3 - TRBV28 CASSPPGGHIAQYF
TRBJ1-6 few TRBV18 CASSRGGNSPLHF
TRBJ1-1 - TRBV30 CAWSADREEAFF
TRBJ2-5 - TRBV5-1 CASSLEGGETQYF
TRBJ2-3 few TRBV4-1 CASSQGFASNRPDTQYF
TRBJ2-1 - TRBV5-1 CASSLAGGGLADEQFF
TRBJ2-5 - TRBV19 CASGGETQYF
TRBJ1-1 - TRBV18 CASSPSVAFF
TRBJ2-1 - TRBV14 CASSQGLAGVYEQFF
TRBJ1-1 - TRBV29-1 CSVDRDSNTEAFF
TRBJ2-7 - TRBV30 CAWSVGRTSGRAGEQYF